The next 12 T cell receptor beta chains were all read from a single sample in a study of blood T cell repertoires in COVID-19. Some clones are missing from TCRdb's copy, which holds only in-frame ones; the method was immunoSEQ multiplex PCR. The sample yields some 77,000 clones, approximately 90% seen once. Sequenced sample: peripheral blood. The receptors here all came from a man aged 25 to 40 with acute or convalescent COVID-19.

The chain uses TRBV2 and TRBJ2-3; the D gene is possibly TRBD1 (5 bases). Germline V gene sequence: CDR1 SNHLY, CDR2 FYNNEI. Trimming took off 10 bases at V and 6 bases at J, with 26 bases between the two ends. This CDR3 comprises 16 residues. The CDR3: CAIAGSQTPPRDTQYF. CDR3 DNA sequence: TGTGCCATAGCAGGGTCCCAGACCCCTCCGAGGGATACGCAGTATTTT.

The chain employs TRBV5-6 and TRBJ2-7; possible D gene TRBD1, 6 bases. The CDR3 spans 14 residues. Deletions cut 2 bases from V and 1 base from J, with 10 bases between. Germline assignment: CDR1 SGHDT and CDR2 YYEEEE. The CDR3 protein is CASSLTGRSYEQYF. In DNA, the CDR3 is TGTGCCAGCAGCTTAACAGGGCGGTCCTACGAGCAGTACTTC.

The CDR3 sequence is CASTFTGGPTEAFF. In DNA form, the CDR3 reads TGCGCCAGCACTTTTACAGGGGGCCCCACTGAAGCTTTCTTT. The V call is TRBV5-1, the J call TRBJ1-1, with 9 bases matching TRBD1. Germline trimming cut 6 bases from V and 4 bases from J; bases unmatched to any gene: 7. Germline V CDR1 and CDR2: SGHRS, YFSETQ. The CDR3 contains 14 residues.

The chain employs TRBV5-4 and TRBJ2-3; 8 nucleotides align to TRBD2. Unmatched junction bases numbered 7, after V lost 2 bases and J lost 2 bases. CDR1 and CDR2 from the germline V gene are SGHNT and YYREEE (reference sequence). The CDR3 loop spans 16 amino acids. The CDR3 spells CASSLAGVRVTDTQYF. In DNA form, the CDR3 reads TGTGCCAGCAGCTTAGCGGGAGTTCGGGTCACAGATACGCAGTATTTT.

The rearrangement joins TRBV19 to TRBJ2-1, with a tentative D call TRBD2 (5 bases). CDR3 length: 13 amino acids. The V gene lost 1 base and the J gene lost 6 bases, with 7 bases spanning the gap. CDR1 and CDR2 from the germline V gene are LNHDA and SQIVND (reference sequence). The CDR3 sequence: CASSIAGSNEQFF. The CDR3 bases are TGTGCCAGTAGTATAGCGGGGAGCAATGAGCAGTTCTTC. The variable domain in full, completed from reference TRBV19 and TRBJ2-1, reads DGGITQSPKYLFRKEGQNVTLSCEQNLNHDAMYWYRQDPGQGLRLIYYSQIVNDFQKGDIAEGYSVSREKKESFPLTVTSAQKNPTAFYLCASSIAGSNEQFFGPGTRLTVL.

CDR3 bases: TGTGCCACCAGCAGGGGGATTGGCTACACCTTC. It translates to CATSRGIGYTF. This sequence joins TRBV24-1 and TRBJ1-2; TRBD1 agrees at 7 bases. Germline V gene lookup returns CDR1 KGHDR and CDR2 SFDVKD. With V trimmed by 7 bases and J by 7 bases, 2 bases remained unmatched. The CDR3 is 11 residues long.

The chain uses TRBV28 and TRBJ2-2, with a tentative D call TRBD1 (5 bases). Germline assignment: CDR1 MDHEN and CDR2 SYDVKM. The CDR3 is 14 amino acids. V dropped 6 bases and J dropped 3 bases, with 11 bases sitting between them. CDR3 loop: CASSPTGDTGELFF. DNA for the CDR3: TGTGCCAGCAGCCCTACAGGAGACACCGGGGAGCTGTTTTTT.

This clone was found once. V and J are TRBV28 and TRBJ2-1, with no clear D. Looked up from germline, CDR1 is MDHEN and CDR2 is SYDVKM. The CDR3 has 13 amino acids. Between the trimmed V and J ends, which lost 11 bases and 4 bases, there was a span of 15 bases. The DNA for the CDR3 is TGTGCCGGAACGTCTGGGCTATACAATGAGCAGTTCTTC. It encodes CAGTSGLYNEQFF.

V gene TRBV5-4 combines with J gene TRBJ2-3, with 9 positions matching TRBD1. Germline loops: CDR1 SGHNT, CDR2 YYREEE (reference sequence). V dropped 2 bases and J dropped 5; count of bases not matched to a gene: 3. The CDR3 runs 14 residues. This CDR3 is CASSLRTGVDTQYF. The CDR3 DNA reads TGTGCCAGCAGCTTACGGACAGGGGTAGATACGCAGTATTTT.

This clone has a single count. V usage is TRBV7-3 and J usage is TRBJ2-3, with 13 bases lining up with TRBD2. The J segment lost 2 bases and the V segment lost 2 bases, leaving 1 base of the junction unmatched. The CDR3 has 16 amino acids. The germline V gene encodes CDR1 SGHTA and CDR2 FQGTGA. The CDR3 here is CASSLGTSGTTDTQYF. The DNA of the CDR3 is TGTGCCAGCAGCTTAGGGACTAGCGGGACCACAGATACGCAGTATTTT.

The CDR3 bases are TGTGCCAGCAGCGCCAGGAACAATGAGCAGTTCTTC. As protein: CASSARNNEQFF. The chain uses TRBV9 and TRBJ2-1, with D unclear. The germline CDR1 and CDR2 sequences are SGDLS and YYNGEE. This CDR3 comprises 12 residues. Trimming left V 3 bases short and J 5 bases short, with 6 bases between.

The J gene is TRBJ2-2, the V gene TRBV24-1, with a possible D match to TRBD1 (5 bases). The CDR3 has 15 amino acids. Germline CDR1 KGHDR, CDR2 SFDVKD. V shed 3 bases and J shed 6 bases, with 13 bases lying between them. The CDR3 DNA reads TGTGCCACCAGTGATCCCAACAGGTACGCCGGGGAGCTGTTTTTT. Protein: CATSDPNRYAGELFF.